The sequence of this T cell receptor (beta chain) was determined in a study of T cell responses to AZD1222 COVID-19 vaccine. General observations from the study: Among those given AZD1222, only 6 or 7 were seropositive at baseline. A mostly white British donor set with more females was recruited, and clonal diversity was possibly underestimated.

Germline V gene sequence: CDR1 GTSNPN, CDR2 SVGIG (reference sequence). The CDR3 runs to 11 residues. The ends were cut back, 5 bases at V and 0 bases at J, with 4 bases in the middle. This table comes from immunoSEQ multiplex PCR, and its TCRdb copy is limited to in-frame clones, with some not included. The table shows about 110,000 clones, with roughly 84% occurring only once. Points on this clone: Its antigen is unknown.

The chain employs TRBV30 and TRBJ1-1; D not resolved. This TCR was sampled from an adult in good health. Sequenced material: peripheral blood, taken on day 0 of AZD1222 vaccination. The CDR3 DNA reads as TGTGCCTGGCTCTTGAACACTGAAGCTTTCTTT. Encoded protein: CAWLLNTEAFF.